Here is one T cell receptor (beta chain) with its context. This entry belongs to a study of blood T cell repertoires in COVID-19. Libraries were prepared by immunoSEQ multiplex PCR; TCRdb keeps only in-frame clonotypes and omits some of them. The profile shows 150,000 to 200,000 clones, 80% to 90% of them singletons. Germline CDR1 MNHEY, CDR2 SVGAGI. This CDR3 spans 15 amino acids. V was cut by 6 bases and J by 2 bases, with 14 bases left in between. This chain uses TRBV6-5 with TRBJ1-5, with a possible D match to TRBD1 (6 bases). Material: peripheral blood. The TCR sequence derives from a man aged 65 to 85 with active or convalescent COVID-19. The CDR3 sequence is CASSGTGMGNQPQHF. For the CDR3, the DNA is TGTGCCAGCAGCGGTACAGGGATGGGCAATCAGCCCCAGCATTTT.